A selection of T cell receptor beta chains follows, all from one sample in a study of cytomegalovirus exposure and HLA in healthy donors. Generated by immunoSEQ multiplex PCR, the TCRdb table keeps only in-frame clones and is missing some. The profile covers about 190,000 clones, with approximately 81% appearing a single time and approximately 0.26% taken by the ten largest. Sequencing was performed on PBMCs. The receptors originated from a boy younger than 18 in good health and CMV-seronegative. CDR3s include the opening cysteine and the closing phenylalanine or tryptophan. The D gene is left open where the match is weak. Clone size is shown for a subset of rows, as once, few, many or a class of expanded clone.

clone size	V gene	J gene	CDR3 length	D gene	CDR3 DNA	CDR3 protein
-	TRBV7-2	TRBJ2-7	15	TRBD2	TGTGCCAGCAGCTTTTTGACTAGCGGGAGTTCCGAGCAGTACTTC	CASSFLTSGSSEQYF
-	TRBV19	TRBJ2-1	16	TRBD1	TGTGCCAGTAGTAGATCGACAGGGGGGAATCCTAATGAGCAGTTCTTC	CASSRSTGGNPNEQFF
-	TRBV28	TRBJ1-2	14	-	TGTGCCAGCACCCCTTCTCCCAGGGGCTATGGCTACACCTTC	CASTPSPRGYGYTF
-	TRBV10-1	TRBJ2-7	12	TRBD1	TGCGCCAGCAGTGGACAGGGTTACGAGCAGTACTTC	CASSGQGYEQYF
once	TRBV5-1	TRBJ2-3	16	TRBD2	TGCGCCAGCAGCCGGACTAGCGGGAGGGCCACAGATACGCAGTATTTT	CASSRTSGRATDTQYF
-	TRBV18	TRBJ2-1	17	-	TGTGCCAGCTCACCACCGGGAGGGGGGGGCGAAGGGAATGAGCAGTTCTTC	CASSPPGGGGEGNEQFF
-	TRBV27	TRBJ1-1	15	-	TGTGCCAGCACCCCCCGTCTAGGGAGGAACACTGAAGCTTTCTTT	CASTPRLGRNTEAFF
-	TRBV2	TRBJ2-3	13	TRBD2	TGTGCCAGTCTGACTAGCGGCACAGATACGCAGTATTTT	CASLTSGTDTQYF
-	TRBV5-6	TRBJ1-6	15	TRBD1	TGTGCCAGCAGCGGAGGGGGCCAGGGAGAATCACCCCTCCACTTT	CASSGGGQGESPLHF
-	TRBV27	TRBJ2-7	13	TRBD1	TGTGCCAGCAGACAGGGGGTACCCTACGAGCAGTACTTC	CASRQGVPYEQYF
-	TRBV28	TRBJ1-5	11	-	TGTGCCAGCACCTGGGGCGAGTCCCAGCATTTT	CASTWGESQHF
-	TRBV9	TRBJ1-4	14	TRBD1	TGTGCCAGCAGCCGGGACAGGGGGAATGAAAAACTGTTTTTT	CASSRDRGNEKLFF
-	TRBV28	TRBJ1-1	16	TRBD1	TGTGCCAGCAGTCCCGGGACAGGGCCGGTTTTAATTGAAGCTTTCTTT	CASSPGTGPVLIEAFF
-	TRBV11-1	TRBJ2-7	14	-	TGTGCCAGCAGCCTAGGTATGGCAGGGTACGAGCAGTACTTC	CASSLGMAGYEQYF
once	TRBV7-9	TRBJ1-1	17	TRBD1	TGTGCCAGCCCTCCACCCGGGACAGGGGGGAGTTACACTGAAGCTTTCTTT	CASPPPGTGGSYTEAFF
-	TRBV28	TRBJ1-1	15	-	TGTGCCAGCAGGGTGAGACAGATACAGAACACTGAAGCTTTCTTT	CASRVRQIQNTEAFF
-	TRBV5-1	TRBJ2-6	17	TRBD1	TGCGCCAGCCGATTTGACAGGGCAAACTCTGGGGCCAACGTCCTGACTTTC	CASRFDRANSGANVLTF
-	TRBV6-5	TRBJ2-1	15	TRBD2	TGTGCCAGCAGTGGAATAGCGGGGGGATATAATGAGCAGTTCTTC	CASSGIAGGYNEQFF
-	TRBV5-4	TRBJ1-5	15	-	TGTGCCAGCAGCTTGGCGGGAGAATACAATCAGCCCCAGCATTTT	CASSLAGEYNQPQHF
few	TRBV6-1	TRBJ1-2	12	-	TGTGCCAGCAGTGTCGCAGGGTTAGGCTACACCTTC	CASSVAGLGYTF
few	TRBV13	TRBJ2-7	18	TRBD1	TGTGCCAGCAGCGCACAAACCACTCAACGGGACAGAGCACGCGAGCAGTACTTC	CASSAQTTQRDRAREQYF
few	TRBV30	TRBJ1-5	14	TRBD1	TGTGCCTCCGCTCAGGGGGCGAGCAATCAGCCCCAGCATTTT	CASAQGASNQPQHF
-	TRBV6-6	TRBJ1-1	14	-	TGTGCCAGCAGTTATACAGGGATGAGCACTGAAGCTTTCTTT	CASSYTGMSTEAFF
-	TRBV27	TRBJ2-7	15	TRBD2	TGTGCCAGCAGTTTTCGAGCGGGAGGGCTGACCGAGCAGTACTTC	CASSFRAGGLTEQYF
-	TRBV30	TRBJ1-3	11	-	TGTGCCTGGACCTATGGAAACACCATATATTTT	CAWTYGNTIYF
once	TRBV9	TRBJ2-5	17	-	TGTGCCAGCAGCGTAGACCCCTCTGGAGTAGCGGAAGAGACCCAGTACTTC	CASSVDPSGVAEETQYF
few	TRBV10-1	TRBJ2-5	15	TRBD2	TGCGCCAGCAGCCCGGGACTAGCGTATCAAGAGACCCAGTACTTC	CASSPGLAYQETQYF
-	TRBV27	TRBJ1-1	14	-	TGTGCCAGCAGTTTTCGAGGGTTCAACACTGAAGCTTTCTTT	CASSFRGFNTEAFF
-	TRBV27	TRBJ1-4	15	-	TGTGCCAGCAGTTTTCTAGGGCAGGGAGGAGAAAAACTGTTTTTT	CASSFLGQGGEKLFF
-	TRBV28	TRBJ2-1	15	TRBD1	TGTGCCAGCAGTGGGGGGGACAGGGGTGGGAATGAGCAGTTCTTC	CASSGGDRGGNEQFF
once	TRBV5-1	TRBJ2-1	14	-	TGCGCCAGCAGCCTGCGGGGCCTGCAAAATGAGCAGTTCTTC	CASSLRGLQNEQFF
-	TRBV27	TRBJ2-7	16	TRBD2	TGTGCCAGCAGTCCATCATCTAGCGGGAGGCCCTACGAGCAGTACTTC	CASSPSSSGRPYEQYF
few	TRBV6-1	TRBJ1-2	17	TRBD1	TGTGCCAGCAGTGAAATGTCAGTGGGGACAGCCTACTATGGCTACACCTTC	CASSEMSVGTAYYGYTF
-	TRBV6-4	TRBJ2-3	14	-	TGTGCCAGCAGTGGTGGGCGAGACACAGATACGCAGTATTTT	CASSGGRDTDTQYF
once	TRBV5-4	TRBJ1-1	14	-	TGTGCCAGCAGCTTGTCCCTAATGAACACTGAAGCTTTCTTT	CASSLSLMNTEAFF
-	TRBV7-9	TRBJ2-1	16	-	TGTGCCAGCAGCCCCAAGGGGGGGCTCTCCTACAATGAGCAGTTCTTC	CASSPKGGLSYNEQFF
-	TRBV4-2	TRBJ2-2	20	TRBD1	TGTGCCAGCAGCCAAGATCAACCCCAGGGGGCGGCCCTAAACACCGGGGAGCTGTTTTTT	CASSQDQPQGAALNTGELFF
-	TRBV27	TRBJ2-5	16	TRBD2	TGTGCCAGCAGTTCTACCGGACTAGCGGGGGTAGAGACCCAGTACTTC	CASSSTGLAGVETQYF
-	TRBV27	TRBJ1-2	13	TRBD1	TGTGCCAGCAGTGTTAACAGGGGTAGCGGCTACACCTTC	CASSVNRGSGYTF
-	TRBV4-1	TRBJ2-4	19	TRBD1	TGCGCCAGCAGCCAAGATTCGGACAGGGCCTTTTTAGCCAAAAACATTCAGTACTTC	CASSQDSDRAFLAKNIQYF
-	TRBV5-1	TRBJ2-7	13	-	TGCGCCAGCGGTAGCGGAAGCTCCTACGAGCAGTACTTC	CASGSGSSYEQYF
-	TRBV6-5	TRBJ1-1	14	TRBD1	TGTGCCAGCAGGTCGACAGGGATGACCACTGAAGCTTTCTTT	CASRSTGMTTEAFF
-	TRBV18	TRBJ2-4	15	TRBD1	TGTGCCAGCTCACCACCCAGGGGGCAGGAAAACATTCAGTACTTC	CASSPPRGQENIQYF
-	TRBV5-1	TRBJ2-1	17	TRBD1	TGCGCCAGCAGCTCGGGAATCGCGAGACAGGGCTACAATGAGCAGTTCTTC	CASSSGIARQGYNEQFF